The 21 T cell receptor beta chains below were found in one sample sequenced in a study of blood T cell repertoires in COVID-19. Method: immunoSEQ multiplex PCR; TCRdb's copy keeps in-frame clones and lacks some. The sample consists of about 380,000 clones, approximately 84% of them appearing once. Specimen: PBMCs or T cells enriched from blood (not recorded which). The receptors derive from a woman under 40 who had recovered from COVID-19.

The V and J genes are TRBV27 and TRBJ1-1; D gene ambiguous. This CDR3 comprises 14 residues. Trimming cost V 2 bases and J 4 bases, with 11 bases left between them. Germline CDR1 and CDR2: MNHEY and SMNVEV (reference sequence). Here the CDR3 DNA reads TGTGCCAGCAGTTTAAATACGGCGGTCACTGAAGCTTTCTTT. It is translated as CASSLNTAVTEAFF.

The V gene is TRBV29-1, the J gene TRBJ1-1, with D unclear. This CDR3 is built from 14 residues. The V gene lost 3 bases and the J gene lost 0 bases, with 11 bases spanning the gap. CDR1 is SQVTM, CDR2 ANQGSEA, per germline. CDR3 DNA: TGCAGCGTTGATTTAAGAGCCATGAACACTGAAGCTTTCTTT. Translating gives CSVDLRAMNTEAFF.

This clone was counted a single time. This sequence joins TRBV6-2 or TRBV6-3 and TRBJ2-2; 7 bases line up with TRBD1. There are 16 residues in the CDR3. J was trimmed by 2 bases and V by 4 bases; bases with no gene match: 7. CDR1 and CDR2 (germline): MNHEY, SVGEGT. The CDR3 DNA reads TGTGCCAGCAGTTCCGGACAGGCGGTCAACACCGGGGAGCTGTTTTTT. Translation: CASSSGQAVNTGELFF.

The V and J genes are TRBV12-5 and TRBJ1-2, with no clear D. V was trimmed by 0 bases and J by 5 bases, leaving 16 bases between them. This CDR3 contains 16 residues. The germline CDR1 and CDR2 sequences are LGHNT and FRNRAP. The CDR3 protein is CASGLVSFGSDYGYTF. CDR3 nucleotide sequence: TGTGCTAGTGGTTTGGTTTCCTTCGGGTCCGATTATGGCTACACCTTC. The full variable domain, completed using reference TRBV12-5 and TRBJ1-2, is DARVTQTPRHKVTEMGQEVTMRCQPILGHNTVFWYRQTMMQGLELLAYFRNRAPLDDSGMPKDRFSAEMPDATLATLKIQPSEPRDSAVYFCASGLVSFGSDYGYTFGSGTRLTVV.

The CDR3, as DNA: TGTGCCAGCAGCTATACTATAACTTCCTACAATGAGCAGTTCTTC. It specifies CASSYTITSYNEQFF. The chain uses TRBV28 and TRBJ2-1; no firm D call. Trimming pared 6 bases from V and 1 base from J, leaving 13 bases between. The germline V gene has CDR1 MDHEN and CDR2 SYDVKM. The CDR3 spans 15 residues.

This chain links TRBV6-5 with TRBJ2-1; D gene unclear. This CDR3 is 13 amino acids long. Germline V gives CDR1 MNHEY, CDR2 SVGAGI. Trimming stripped 5 bases from V and 4 bases from J, with 9 bases between. CDR3 nucleotides: TGTGCCAGCAGTCGAGCGCTTTACAATGAGCAGTTCTTC. It is translated as CASSRALYNEQFF.

The chain uses TRBV7-2 and TRBJ1-3, with TRBD1 identical over 9 bases. Per the germline V gene, CDR1 is SGHTA and CDR2 is FQGNSA. The CDR3 contains 14 residues. V lost 5 bases, J lost 4 bases, and 3 bases stayed unmatched. The DNA of the CDR3 is TGTGCCAGCAGCAAGGACAGGGGAGGAAACACCATATATTTT. It encodes CASSKDRGGNTIYF. The full variable domain, with the rest looked up from reference TRBV7-2 and TRBJ1-3, is GAGVSQSPSNKVTEKGKDVELRCDPISGHTALYWYRQSLGQGLEFLIYFQGNSAPDKSGLPSDRFSAERTGGSVSTLTIQRTQQEDSAVYLCASSKDRGGNTIYFGEGSWLTVV.

This chain connects TRBV4-1 to TRBJ1-4, with D uncertain. V was trimmed by 5 bases and J by 2 bases, leaving 9 bases between them. This CDR3 is 14 amino acids long. Germline lookup yields CDR1 MGHRA and CDR2 YSYEKL. CDR3 nucleotide sequence: TGCGCCAGCAGCTACGACACCACTAATGAAAAACTGTTTTTT. This sequence encodes CASSYDTTNEKLFF.

The V and J genes are TRBV3-1 (or the pseudogene TRBV3-2) and TRBJ2-1; 9 bases match TRBD1. V dropped 6 bases and J dropped 4; count of bases not matched to a gene: 7. The CDR3 has 15 residues. Germline CDR1 is LGHDT and CDR2 is YNNKEL (reference sequence). The CDR3 sequence is CASSQPGQGYNEQFF. The DNA of the CDR3 is TGTGCCAGCAGTCAGCCGGGACAGGGTTACAATGAGCAGTTCTTC.

The chain couples TRBV15 to TRBJ2-5; 7 nucleotides agree with TRBD1. Germline V gene sequence: CDR1 LNHNV, CDR2 YYDKDF (reference sequence). The CDR3 is made up of 16 amino acids. V shed 1 base and J 2 bases; nucleotides not matched to a gene: 7. The CDR3 spells CATSRALTGTQETQYF. The CDR3 bases are TGTGCCACCAGCAGAGCCCTGACAGGGACACAAGAGACCCAGTACTTC.

For the CDR3, the DNA is TGTGCCAGCAGCTCTATGGACAGGAGATATAGCAATCAGCCCCAGCATTTT. Residues: CASSSMDRRYSNQPQHF. The V call is TRBV5-6, the J call TRBJ1-5; 7 positions agree with TRBD1. V trimming: 3 bases; J trimming: 0 bases; junction bases outside the gene matches: 9. Germline assignment: CDR1 SGHDT and CDR2 YYEEEE. There are 17 residues in the CDR3.

V and J are TRBV5-1 and TRBJ1-1; D is unresolved. The germline CDR1 and CDR2 sequences are SGHRS and YFSETQ. Trimming removed 4 bases at V and 3 bases at J, with 16 bases between. The CDR3 sequence is 15 residues long. The DNA for the CDR3 is TGCGCCAGCAGCGAGGATGCCGCGGGGTACACTGAAGCTTTCTTT. It encodes CASSEDAAGYTEAFF.

This sequence joins TRBV29-1 and TRBJ2-7; D is unclear. V lost 6 bases, J lost 0 bases, and 12 bases lay in between. CDR3 length: 13 amino acids. Germline V gives CDR1 SQVTM, CDR2 ANQGSEA. DNA for the CDR3: TGCAGCGTGGTGGCGGCTTACTCCTACGAGCAGTACTTC. Its protein is CSVVAAYSYEQYF.

The chain joins TRBV5-6 to TRBJ1-1, with 7 bases lining up with TRBD1. CDR1 is SGHDT, CDR2 YYEEEE, per germline. CDR3 length: 14 residues. V lost 5 bases and J lost 4; bases outside the gene matches: 8. In DNA form, the CDR3 reads TGTGCCAGCAGGGAAAGGGGGCTGGGCACTGAAGCTTTCTTT. Residues: CASRERGLGTEAFF.

This chain uses TRBV27 with TRBJ1-4; 11 nucleotides align to TRBD1. V was clipped by 9 bases and J by 7 bases; unmatched bases: 1. This CDR3 contains 12 residues. Germline CDR1 is MNHEY and CDR2 is SMNVEV (reference sequence). The CDR3: CARGQGGEKLFF. CDR3 in DNA: TGTGCCAGGGGACAGGGGGGTGAAAAACTGTTTTTT.

In this sample, this clone turned up a few times. This chain uses TRBV2 with TRBJ2-1; 11 bases match TRBD1. Germline V lookup: CDR1 SNHLY, CDR2 FYNNEI. V dropped 6 bases and J dropped 6; count of bases not matched to a gene: 7. This CDR3 spans 15 amino acids. CDR3: CASSQRTGGPNEQFF. The CDR3 DNA is TGTGCCAGCAGCCAAAGGACAGGGGGCCCCAATGAGCAGTTCTTC.

J is TRBJ2-1 and V is TRBV2; 7 positions agree with TRBD2. V shed 1 base and J 7 bases; nucleotides not matched to a gene: 16. The germline CDR1 and CDR2 sequences are SNHLY and FYNNEI. CDR3 length: 18 amino acids. The CDR3 loop is CASSEGGLWAGVVNEQFF. DNA of the CDR3: TGTGCCAGCAGTGAAGGCGGCCTTTGGGCGGGAGTCGTGAATGAGCAGTTCTTC. The entire variable domain, with the rest obtained from reference TRBV2 and TRBJ2-1, is as follows: EPEVTQTPSHQVTQMGQEVILRCVPISNHLYFYWYRQILGQKVEFLVSFYNNEISEKSEIFDDQFSVERPDGSNFTLKIRSTKLEDSAMYFCASSEGGLWAGVVNEQFFGPGTRLTVL.

The rearrangement joins TRBV9 to TRBJ2-3; 7 nucleotides line up with TRBD2. This CDR3 contains 16 residues. V shed 4 bases, J shed 4 bases, and the junction held 12 bases outside the gene matches. The germline gives CDR1 SGDLS, CDR2 YYNGEE. CDR3: CASSPEAGMGPDTQYF. The CDR3 nucleotides are TGTGCCAGCAGCCCCGAAGCGGGGATGGGTCCAGATACGCAGTATTTT. Complete variable domain (other parts from reference TRBV9 and TRBJ2-3): DSGVTQTPKHLITATGQRVTLRCSPRSGDLSVYWYQQSLDQGLQFLIQYYNGEERAKGNILERFSAQQFPDLHSELNLSSLELGDSALYFCASSPEAGMGPDTQYFGPGTRLTVL.

The chain joins TRBV10-3 to TRBJ1-1; 7 positions agree with TRBD1. Germline V gene data show CDR1 as ENHRY and CDR2 as SYGVKD. V dropped 6 bases and J dropped 11; count of bases not matched to a gene: 6. The CDR3 extends over 11 amino acids. Here the CDR3 reads CAISDRVGAFF. The CDR3 nucleotides are TGTGCCATCAGCGACAGGGTTGGGGCTTTCTTT.

This rearrangement joins TRBV12-3 or TRBV12-4 to TRBJ1-1, with D possibly being TRBD1 (5 bases). CDR3 length: 13 amino acids. V was shortened by 8 bases and J by 4 bases, with 14 bases between the two germline ends. CDR3 loop: CASQRGGSTEAFF. The DNA for the CDR3 is TGTGCCAGCCAGAGGGGAGGCAGCACTGAAGCTTTCTTT.

The CDR3, as DNA: TGTGCCAGTAGCCCAGGGGGCTTTGGGGGAACTGAAGCTTTCTTT. Residues: CASSPGGFGGTEAFF. The J gene is TRBJ1-1, the V gene TRBV19; 8 bases fit TRBD1. Germline V gene sequence: CDR1 LNHDA, CDR2 SQIVND (reference sequence). The CDR3 runs to 15 residues. V shed 6 bases, J shed 5 bases, and the junction held 11 bases outside the gene matches.